This T cell receptor beta chain was captured in a study of tumor-infiltrating lymphocytes in localized non-small cell lung cancer. Study details: Patients included smokers and never-smokers with various histologies, some sampled after neoadjuvant chemotherapy.

In germline, CDR1 is MNHEY, CDR2 SVGAGI. V shed 6 bases and J shed 0 bases, with 15 bases lying between them. The CDR3 runs to 15 residues. Regarding the study as a whole: Tumor T-cell fraction was not associated with recurrence-free survival. No T-cell fraction difference was seen between IM1 and IM2 tumors. Different pieces of the same tissue went to different assays, confounding technical variation with intratumor heterogeneity.

Clones were read by immunoSEQ multiplex PCR, and TCRdb kept only the in-frame ones, dropping some. The table includes about 14,000 clones, roughly 81% detected once. This clone occurred a few times. Its target is not known. The source is a human donor with non-small cell lung cancer. The rearrangement uses TRBV6-5 and TRBJ2-7; D gene uncertain. Specimen: lung tumor tissue. CDR3 DNA: TGTGCCAGCAGCTACGAGTTTCGGACCTCCTACGAGCAGTACTTC. It specifies CASSYEFRTSYEQYF.